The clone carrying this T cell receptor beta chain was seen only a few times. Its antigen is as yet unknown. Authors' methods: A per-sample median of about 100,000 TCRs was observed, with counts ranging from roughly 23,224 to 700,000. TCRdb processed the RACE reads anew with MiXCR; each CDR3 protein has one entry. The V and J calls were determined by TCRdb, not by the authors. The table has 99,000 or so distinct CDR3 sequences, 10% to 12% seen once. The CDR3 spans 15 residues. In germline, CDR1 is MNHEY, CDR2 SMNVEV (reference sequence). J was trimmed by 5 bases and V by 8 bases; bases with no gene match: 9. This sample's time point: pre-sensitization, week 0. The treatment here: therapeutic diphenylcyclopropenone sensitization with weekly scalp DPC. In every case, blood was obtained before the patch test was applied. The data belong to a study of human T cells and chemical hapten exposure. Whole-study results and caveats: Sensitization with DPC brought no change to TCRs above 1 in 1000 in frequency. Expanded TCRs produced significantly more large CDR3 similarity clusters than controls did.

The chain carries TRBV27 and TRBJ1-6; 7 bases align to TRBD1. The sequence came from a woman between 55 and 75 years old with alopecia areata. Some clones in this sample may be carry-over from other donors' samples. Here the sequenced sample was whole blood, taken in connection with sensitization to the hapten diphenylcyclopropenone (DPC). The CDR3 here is CASGRTGPHNSPLHF. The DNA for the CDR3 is TGTGCCAGCGGCCGGACAGGCCCTCATAATTCACCCCTCCACTTT.